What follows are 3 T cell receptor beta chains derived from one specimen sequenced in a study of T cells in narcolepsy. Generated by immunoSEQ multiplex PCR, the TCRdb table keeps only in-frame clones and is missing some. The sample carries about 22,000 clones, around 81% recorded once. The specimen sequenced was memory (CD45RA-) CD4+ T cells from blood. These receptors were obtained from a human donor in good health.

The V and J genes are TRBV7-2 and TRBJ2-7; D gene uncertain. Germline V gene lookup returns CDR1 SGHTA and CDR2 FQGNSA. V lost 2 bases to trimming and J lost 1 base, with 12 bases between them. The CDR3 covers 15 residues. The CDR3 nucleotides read TGTGCCAGCAGCTTATTAGCAACTGCGTCCTACGAGCAGTACTTC. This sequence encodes CASSLLATASYEQYF.

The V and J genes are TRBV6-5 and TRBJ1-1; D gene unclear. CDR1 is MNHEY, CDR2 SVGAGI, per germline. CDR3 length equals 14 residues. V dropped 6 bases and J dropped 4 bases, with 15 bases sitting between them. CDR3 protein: CASRALLRATEAFF. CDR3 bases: TGTGCCAGCAGAGCCCTACTTAGGGCCACTGAAGCTTTCTTT.

The CDR3 DNA reads TGCGCCAGCAGCTTTGGGACAGGGTCCTACGAGCAGTACTTC. Its translation is CASSFGTGSYEQYF. This sequence joins TRBV5-1 and TRBJ2-7; 9 bases line up with TRBD1. This CDR3 has 14 amino acids. Unmatched junction bases numbered 1, after V lost 2 bases and J lost 1 base. CDR1 SGHRS and CDR2 YFSETQ come from the germline V gene.